This TCR beta chain is drawn from a study of shared clonotypes between healthy human individuals. Study-wide results and caveats: Lower generation probabilities were found for non-shared clonotypes than for those shared by all four donors. The sharing of 5% to 6.5% of naive CD4 clonotypes was seen across a handful of donors.

A CD45RA+ naive subset and a CD45RA-negative memory subset were split from CD4+ cells. Turning to this clone: What it binds is unknown. At the DNA level, this CDR3 is encoded by other sequences in the same sample as well.

Sequencing used immunoSEQ multiplex PCR; TCRdb keeps in-frame clones, though not all of them. The table includes a few million clones, 92% detected once. The CDR3 loop spans 15 amino acids. Germline assignment: CDR1 MDHEN and CDR2 SYDVKM. Trimming took 3 bases from V and 2 from J; bases not matched to a gene: 5. Sequencing was carried out using naive CD4+ T cells from PBMCs. The sample's subset: CD45RA+ positively selected. This chain links TRBV28 with TRBJ2-7; 9 bases are shared with TRBD2. The receptor's source is a young man in good health. Some clones in this sample may be carry-over from other donors' samples. CDR3 sequence (DNA): TGTGCCAGCAGTTTGGGTCTAGCGGGAACCTACGAGCAGTACTTC. It specifies CASSLGLAGTYEQYF. Drawing the rest from reference TRBV28 and TRBJ2-7, the complete variable domain is DVKVTQSSRYLVKRTGEKVFLECVQDMDHENMFWYRQDPGLGLRLIYFSYDVKMKEKGDIPEGYSVSREKKERFSLILESASTNQTSMYLCASSLGLAGTYEQYFGPGTRLTVT.